The following is a TCR beta chain sequence with its context. What it binds is not known. The data were obtained in a study of OX40 agonist ivuxolimab in advanced cancers. About the study: A male proportion of about 80% was recorded, with mean age approximately 57 years and range roughly 23 to 79.

The study, taken as a whole, reports: In the expanded peripheral T cells, antigen specificity was never determined. Normalized expansion of T-cell clones was also low for some nonresponders.

Only in-frame clones appear in the TCRdb table, and some are missing; sequencing was by immunoSEQ multiplex PCR. The table includes 60,000 to 75,000 clones, about 89% detected once. The TCR sequence derives from an adult with an advanced solid tumor such as melanoma, head and neck, liver or kidney cancer. The sequences come from CD4+ or CD8+ T cells sorted from blood, collected in a trial of the OX40 agonist ivuxolimab.

This chain's CDR3 is CASFRDRDDEQYF. CDR3 bases: TGCGCCAGCTTCCGGGACAGGGACGACGAGCAGTACTTC. This chain joins TRBV5-1 and TRBJ2-7, with TRBD1 matching 9 bases. Germline V CDR1 and CDR2: SGHRS, YFSETQ. V lost 7 bases to trimming and J lost 5 bases; unmatched junction nucleotides: 7. The CDR3 is 13 residues long.